Each of the 18 T cell receptor beta chains below was sequenced from the same sample in a study of blood T cell repertoires in COVID-19. The table came from immunoSEQ multiplex PCR; TCRdb's copy has only in-frame clones and leaves some out. The sample holds over 350,000 clones, around 89% seen once. Sequencing used peripheral blood. These receptors were obtained from a young woman with acute or convalescent COVID-19.

V gene TRBV5-6 combines with J gene TRBJ1-2, with 7 nucleotides matching TRBD1. CDR3 length: 13 residues. Germline-derived CDR1 and CDR2 are SGHDT and YYEEEE. Trimming at V came to 5 bases and at J to 8 bases, leaving 9 bases not matched to a gene. The DNA for the CDR3 is TGTGCCAGCAGTTATGGACAGGAGAGGGGCTACACCTTC. Translating gives CASSYGQERGYTF.

The genes are TRBV6-5 and TRBJ2-7; tentatively, D is TRBD2 (7 bases). Germline V gene sequence: CDR1 MNHEY, CDR2 SVGAGI. V was shortened by 7 bases and J by 5 bases, with 15 bases between the two germline ends. The CDR3 spans 13 residues. The CDR3 region has the DNA TGTGCCAGCACTAGGGGGGGGACCGACGAGCAGTACTTC. Protein: CASTRGGTDEQYF.

The gene calls are TRBV29-1 and TRBJ1-2; 7 bases are shared with TRBD1. Germline assignment: CDR1 SQVTM and CDR2 ANQGSEA. The CDR3 has 14 residues. The V gene end was trimmed by 4 bases and the J gene end by 4 bases; junction bases not matched to a gene: 9. CDR3 nucleotides: TGCAGCGTTGTGATGAGACAGGGACCCTATGGCTACACCTTC. Translation: CSVVMRQGPYGYTF.

The V and J genes are TRBV27 and TRBJ2-2; maybe TRBD1 (6 bases). The CDR3 has 17 amino acids. V dropped 1 base and J dropped 3 bases, with 15 bases sitting between them. Germline CDR1 is MNHEY and CDR2 is SMNVEV (reference sequence). This CDR3 reads CASSLWGQKWDTGELFF. CDR3 nucleotides: TGTGCCAGCAGTTTATGGGGGCAGAAGTGGGACACCGGGGAGCTGTTTTTT.

V gene TRBV5-4 combines with J gene TRBJ2-1; possible D gene TRBD2, 7 bases. This CDR3 spans 15 amino acids. Per the germline V gene, CDR1 is SGHNT and CDR2 is YYREEE (reference sequence). V was cut by 2 bases and J by 3 bases, with 12 bases left in between. CDR3 bases: TGTGCCAGCAGCTTAGGCGGGGGCCGCTACAATGAGCAGTTCTTC. Its translation is CASSLGGGRYNEQFF.

The chain combines TRBV14 with TRBJ1-4; D is possibly TRBD1 (6 bases). Germline V lookup: CDR1 SGHDN, CDR2 FVKESK. The germline V and J ends were trimmed by 0 bases and 0 bases, with 8 bases remaining between them. CDR3 length: 16 residues. The CDR3 sequence: CASSQERTATNEKLFF. For the CDR3, the DNA is TGTGCCAGCAGCCAAGAAAGGACAGCAACTAATGAAAAACTGTTTTTT. The full variable domain, in which reference TRBV14 and TRBJ1-4 provide the parts outside the CDR3, is EAGVTQFPSHSVIEKGQTVTLRCDPISGHDNLYWYRRVMGKEIKFLLHFVKESKQDESGMPNNRFLAERTGGTYSTLKVQPAELEDSGVYFCASSQERTATNEKLFFGSGTQLSVL.

The chain couples TRBV7-6 to TRBJ1-3, with D unclear. Trimming pared 0 bases from V and 8 bases from J, leaving 14 bases between. This CDR3 is built from 15 residues. Germline values: CDR1 SGHVS, CDR2 FNYEAQ. The CDR3 DNA follows: TGTGCCAGCAGCTTAGCGGAGGACGGCGCGGACACCATATATTTT. This gives the protein CASSLAEDGADTIYF.

V is TRBV20-1 and J is TRBJ1-1; 7 positions match TRBD1. Germline V gives CDR1 DFQATT, CDR2 SNEGSKA (reference sequence). The CDR3 contains 11 residues. Trimming took 5 bases from V and 10 from J; bases not matched to a gene: 7. The chain's CDR3 is CSAPEGAGAFF. CDR3 nucleotides: TGCAGTGCTCCCGAGGGGGCGGGAGCTTTCTTT.

J is TRBJ2-4 and V is TRBV11-2; D is perhaps TRBD2 (5 bases). V lost 5 bases to trimming and J lost 1 base, with 12 bases between them. Germline-derived CDR1 and CDR2 are SGHAT and FQNNGV. The CDR3 consists of 15 residues. The chain's CDR3 is CASSHPRDAKNIQYF. The CDR3 DNA is TGTGCCAGCAGCCATCCCCGGGATGCCAAAAACATTCAGTACTTC.

This chain links TRBV19 with TRBJ1-1, with D uncertain. V lost 7 bases and J lost 1, with 13 bases in between. The CDR3 totals 14 residues. Germline V gene sequence: CDR1 LNHDA, CDR2 SQIVND (reference sequence). CDR3 bases: TGTGCCAGTACCCCTTCATTCAGGAACACTGAAGCTTTCTTT. Translated, it gives CASTPSFRNTEAFF.

The rearrangement uses TRBV4-1 and TRBJ2-3; possibly TRBD2 for D (5 bases). This CDR3 region has 16 residues. CDR1 and CDR2 from the germline V gene are MGHRA and YSYEKL. V was cut by 4 bases and J by 2 bases, with 16 bases left in between. CDR3 nucleotides: TGCGCCAGCAGCCTCAGCGGCGCGATTAACACAGATACGCAGTATTTT. Residues: CASSLSGAINTDTQYF.

This sequence joins TRBV30 and TRBJ1-1, with D hard to call. The V end was cut by 2 bases, the J end by 8 bases, with 15 bases between. CDR1 and CDR2 (germline): GTSNPN, SVGIG (reference sequence). The CDR3 contains 13 residues. CDR3 sequence reads: CAWSPIGSAEAFF. The CDR3 DNA reads as TGTGCCTGGAGTCCCATCGGTTCAGCGGAAGCTTTCTTT.

In its sample, this clone was seen once. The chain recombines TRBV11-1 with TRBJ2-5; D may be TRBD1 (5 bases). The V end was cut by 5 bases, the J end by 0 bases, with 16 bases between. Germline lookup yields CDR1 SGHAT and CDR2 FQDESV (reference sequence). The CDR3 runs 16 residues. CDR3 residues: CASSPRDSDYQETQYF. The CDR3 DNA sequence: TGTGCCAGCAGCCCACGTGACAGCGATTACCAAGAGACCCAGTACTTC. The whole variable domain, filled in from reference TRBV11-1 and TRBJ2-5, reads EAEVAQSPRYKITEKSQAVAFWCDPISGHATLYWYRQILGQGPELLVQFQDESVVDDSQLPKDRFSAERLKGVDSTLKIQPAELGDSAMYLCASSPRDSDYQETQYFGPGTRLLVL.

The V and J genes are TRBV7-8 and TRBJ2-2; no reliable D call. Trimming removed 3 bases from V and 4 bases from J, with 6 bases in between. The CDR3 has 13 residues. Looked up from germline, CDR1 is SGHVS and CDR2 is FQNEAQ. The DNA of the CDR3 is TGTGCCAGCAGCTTGTCCCTCACCGGGGAGCTGTTTTTT. It is translated as CASSLSLTGELFF.

This chain links TRBV12-3 or TRBV12-4 with TRBJ2-5; unclear D gene. Trimming removed 3 bases at V and 9 bases at J, with 11 bases between. The CDR3 spans 12 residues. The CDR3 coding sequence is TGTGCCAGCAGTTTGGCCCTAGATTCCCAGTACTTC. This translates into CASSLALDSQYF.

The gene calls are TRBV28 and TRBJ2-3, with D maybe TRBD2 (5 bases). The CDR3 has 13 residues. The V gene's germline CDR1 is MDHEN and CDR2 SYDVKM. The V and J ends lost 5 bases and 0 bases respectively, with 6 bases between them. The CDR3 sequence: CASSGLSTDTQYF. The CDR3 DNA sequence: TGTGCCAGCAGTGGACTCAGCACAGATACGCAGTATTTT.

V usage is TRBV5-5 and J usage is TRBJ2-2; TRBD2 matches 10 bases. V lost 1 base and J lost 5; bases outside the gene matches: 8. Germline CDR1 is SGHKS and CDR2 is YYEKEE (reference sequence). This CDR3 contains 17 residues. The CDR3 here is CASSLLFSAGGTGELFF. CDR3 DNA: TGTGCCAGCAGCTTGTTGTTTTCAGCGGGGGGGACCGGGGAGCTGTTTTTT.

The genes are TRBV5-4 and TRBJ2-3, with D possibly matching TRBD2 (5 bases). The CDR3 has 16 residues. Germline CDR1 and CDR2: SGHNT and YYREEE (reference sequence). The V gene lost 0 bases and the J gene lost 4 bases, with 15 bases spanning the gap. The CDR3 DNA follows: TGTGCCAGCAGCTTGGAGGGTGGCCTGAGGGCAGATACGCAGTATTTT. This encodes CASSLEGGLRADTQYF.